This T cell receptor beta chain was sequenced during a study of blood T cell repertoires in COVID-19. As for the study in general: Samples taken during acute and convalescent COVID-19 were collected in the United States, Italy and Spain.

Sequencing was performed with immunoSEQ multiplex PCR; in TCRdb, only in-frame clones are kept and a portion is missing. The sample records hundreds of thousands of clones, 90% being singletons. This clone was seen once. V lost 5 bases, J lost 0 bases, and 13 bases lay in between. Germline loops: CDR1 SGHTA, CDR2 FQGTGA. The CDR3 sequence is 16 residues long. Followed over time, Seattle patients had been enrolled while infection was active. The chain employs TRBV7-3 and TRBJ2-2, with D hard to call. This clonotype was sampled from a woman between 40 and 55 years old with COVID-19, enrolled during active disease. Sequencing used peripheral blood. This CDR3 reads CASSPGAASNTGELFF. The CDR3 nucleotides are TGTGCCAGCAGCCCAGGTGCAGCCTCGAACACCGGGGAGCTGTTTTTT. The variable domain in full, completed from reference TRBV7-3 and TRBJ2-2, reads GAGVSQTPSNKVTEKGKYVELRCDPISGHTALYWYRQSLGQGPEFLIYFQGTGAADDSGLPNDRFFAVRPEGSVSTLKIQRTERGDSAVYLCASSPGAASNTGELFFGEGSRLTVL.